The 6 T cell receptor beta chains presented below share a single source sample, sequenced in a study of PD-1 blockade in classical Hodgkin lymphoma. Time point specified: cycle 4 day 1 (C4D1), after more than 5 weeks of nivolumab. Brentuximab vedotin exposure varied among the patients, all of whom had relapsed after autologous stem cell transplantation. Assay used: immunoSEQ multiplex PCR; TCRdb lists only in-frame clones, some missing. This table has around 92,000 clones, over 80% appearing once. The input for sequencing was peripheral blood mononuclear cells (PBMCs), taken before the fourth cycle of nivolumab. Receptors originate from a human donor with classical Hodgkin lymphoma.

This chain uses TRBV10-3 with TRBJ1-1, with no clear D. The germline V gene has CDR1 ENHRY and CDR2 SYGVKD. CDR3 length: 13 residues. V lost 4 bases and J 1 base, leaving 7 bases between the germline ends. Here the CDR3 DNA reads TGTGCCATCAGTGCATCCAAGAACACTGAAGCTTTCTTT. Amino acids: CAISASKNTEAFF.

The chain couples TRBV6-1 to TRBJ1-1; no clear D. The CDR3 is 14 amino acids. Germline V gene sequence: CDR1 MNHNS, CDR2 SASEGT. V lost 1 base and J 4 bases, leaving 10 bases between the germline ends. Here the CDR3 DNA reads TGTGCCAGCAGTGAAGGGGCCAAGGGCACTGAAGCTTTCTTT. Protein: CASSEGAKGTEAFF.

The chain is built from TRBV5-4 and TRBJ2-3; the match to TRBD2 covers 10 bases. The V gene's germline CDR1 is SGHNT and CDR2 YYREEE (reference sequence). J lost 4 bases, V lost 3 bases, and 11 bases had no gene match. This CDR3 region has 17 residues. The CDR3 coding sequence is TGTGCCAGCAGCTCACCATCTAGCGGGAGAGTACCAGATACGCAGTATTTT. Amino acid sequence: CASSSPSSGRVPDTQYF.

This clone came up once. V usage is TRBV7-9 and J usage is TRBJ2-2; either TRBD1 or TRBD2 may fit D (5 bases each). The V end lost 3 bases, the J end lost 1 base, and 9 bases lay between the germline ends. CDR1 is SEHNR and CDR2 is FQNEAQ in the germline V gene (reference sequence). There are 15 residues in the CDR3. This CDR3 is CASSLGTLNTGELFF. Written as DNA, the CDR3 is TGTGCCAGCAGCTTGGGGACCCTGAACACCGGGGAGCTGTTTTTT.

This rearrangement joins TRBV5-4 to TRBJ2-1; no reliable D call. The length of the CDR3 is 14 residues. Trimming took 0 bases from V and 1 from J, leaving 5 bases between them. Germline CDR1 SGHNT, CDR2 YYREEE (reference sequence). DNA for the CDR3: TGTGCCAGCAGCTTGGCTGGTTCCTACAATGAGCAGTTCTTC. Translated, it gives CASSLAGSYNEQFF.

The gene calls are TRBV2 and TRBJ2-1, with unresolved D. Germline loops: CDR1 SNHLY, CDR2 FYNNEI. V lost 6 bases and J lost 6, with 3 bases in between. The CDR3 consists of 10 residues. As DNA, the CDR3 is TGTGCCAGCAGACTCAATGAGCAGTTCTTC. Translating it yields CASRLNEQFF.